This record looks at one T cell receptor beta chain sequence and its context. The target antigen is unknown. The sample is drawn from a study of T cell repertoires in cytomegalovirus infection. The wider study: Recently described HLA-C-restricted plus well-studied HLA-B-restricted CMV epitopes were used.

TCRdb redid the calling of the reads with MiXCR, one entry per CDR3 protein. The sample lists about 830,000 distinct CDR3 sequences; about 30% were seen once. The CDR3 is made up of 13 amino acids. V was shortened by 8 bases and J by 2 bases, with 12 bases between the two germline ends. CDR1 and CDR2 from the germline V gene are LNHNV and YYDKDF (reference sequence). Study results and caveats: Predominance within the ex vivo response was attributable to HLA-C-restricted CMV-specific TCR beta clonotypes.

V usage is TRBV15 and J usage is TRBJ2-5; the D is unclear. The receptor comes from a human donor in good health (CMV status not recorded). Some clones in this sample may be carry-over from other donors' samples. This sample comprised cultured CD8+ T cells from PBMCs, obtained from culture after CMV antigen stimulation. The CDR3 is CATARRVQETQYF. CDR3 nucleotide sequence: TGTGCCACCGCCCGCCGGGTACAAGAGACCCAGTACTTC. Complete variable domain (other parts from reference TRBV15 and TRBJ2-5): DAMVIQNPRYQVTQFGKPVTLSCSQTLNHNVMYWYQQKSSQAPKLLFHYYDKDFNNEADTPDNFQSRRPNTSFCFLDIRSPGLGDTAMYLCATARRVQETQYFGPGTRLLVL.